These 7 T cell receptor beta chains were sequenced from one sample in a study of blood T cell repertoires in COVID-19. Profiling relied on immunoSEQ multiplex PCR, and the TCRdb table lists in-frame clones only, not all of them. The sample lists roughly 35,000 clones, approximately 80% occurring once. The sample was peripheral blood. The receptors were gathered from an older man with acute or convalescent COVID-19.

The chain uses TRBV30 and TRBJ1-2, with D tentatively TRBD1 (6 bases). The CDR3 extends over 16 amino acids. Trimming removed 4 bases from V and 4 bases from J, with 22 bases in between. The germline gives CDR1 GTSNPN, CDR2 SVGIG (reference sequence). CDR3 loop: CAWKSRGVRSSYGYTF. For the CDR3, the DNA is TGTGCCTGGAAATCCAGGGGAGTAAGGTCGTCCTATGGCTACACCTTC.

V gene TRBV11-1 combines with J gene TRBJ2-1; D ambiguous. CDR3 size: 15 residues. V lost 1 base and J 0 bases, leaving 7 bases between the germline ends. From germline, CDR1 is SGHAT and CDR2 FQDESV (reference sequence). DNA of the CDR3: TGTGCCAGCAGCTTAGGCGTCAACTCCTACAATGAGCAGTTCTTC. It specifies CASSLGVNSYNEQFF.

The V gene is TRBV6-6, the J gene TRBJ2-3; 10 bases are shared with TRBD1. The CDR3 runs to 14 residues. Trimming took 5 bases from V and 4 from J; bases not matched to a gene: 3. Germline V lookup: CDR1 MNHNY, CDR2 SVGAGI (reference sequence). CDR3 in DNA: TGTGCCAGCAGTCAGGGACAGGGGTCAGATACGCAGTATTTT. It is translated as CASSQGQGSDTQYF.

V is TRBV5-4 and J is TRBJ1-2, with D perhaps matching TRBD1 (5 bases). CDR3 length equals 13 residues. Trimming removed 2 bases at V and 2 bases at J, with 7 bases between. Looked up from germline, CDR1 is SGHNT and CDR2 is YYREEE (reference sequence). The CDR3 spells CASSFDRNYGYTF. The CDR3 nucleotides read TGTGCCAGCAGCTTCGACAGAAACTATGGCTACACCTTC.

The chain carries TRBV10-3 and TRBJ1-5, with 8 bases identical to TRBD1. The junction had 4 bases not matched to a gene; V was cut back by 6 bases and J by 0 bases. CDR3 length: 15 residues. Germline values: CDR1 ENHRY, CDR2 SYGVKD. The CDR3 here is CAIRDRDNSNQPQHF. The CDR3 DNA is TGTGCCATCAGGGACAGGGATAATAGCAATCAGCCCCAGCATTTT.

The chain employs TRBV6-2 or TRBV6-3 and TRBJ1-2; TRBD1 aligns across 7 bases. CDR3 length: 15 residues. V dropped 6 bases and J dropped 4; count of bases not matched to a gene: 11. Germline values: CDR1 MNHEY, CDR2 SVGEGT. CDR3 protein: CASSHPRGSGYGYTF. For the CDR3, the DNA is TGTGCCAGCAGCCACCCCAGGGGGTCGGGCTATGGCTACACCTTC.

The J gene is TRBJ1-5, the V gene TRBV9, with D perhaps TRBD1 (6 bases). This CDR3 contains 15 residues. The germline gives CDR1 SGDLS, CDR2 YYNGEE. Trimming stripped 0 bases from V and 0 bases from J, with 7 bases between. The CDR3 region is CASSVEGHSNQPQHF. The DNA for the CDR3 is TGTGCCAGCAGCGTAGAGGGACATAGCAATCAGCCCCAGCATTTT.